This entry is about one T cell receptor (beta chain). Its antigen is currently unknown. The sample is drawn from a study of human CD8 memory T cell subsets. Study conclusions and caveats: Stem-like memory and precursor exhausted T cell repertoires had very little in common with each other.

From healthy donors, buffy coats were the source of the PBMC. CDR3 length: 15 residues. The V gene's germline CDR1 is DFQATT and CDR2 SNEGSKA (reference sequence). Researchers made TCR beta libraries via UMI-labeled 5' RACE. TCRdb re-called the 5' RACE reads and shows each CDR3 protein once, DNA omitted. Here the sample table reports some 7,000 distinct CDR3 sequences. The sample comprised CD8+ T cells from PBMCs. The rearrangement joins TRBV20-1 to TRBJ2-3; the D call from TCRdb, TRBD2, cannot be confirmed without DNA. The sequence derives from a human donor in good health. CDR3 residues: CSAPSPGLAVDTQYF.